The clone carrying this TCR beta chain appeared a single time. Its specificity is not known. Over chemoradiotherapy, repertoires were sampled more than once. The CDR3 extends over 15 amino acids. Looked up from germline, CDR1 is LNHNV and CDR2 is YYDKDF (reference sequence). The V and J ends lost 0 bases and 2 bases respectively, with 10 bases between them. The source of the sample is a study of chemoradiotherapy in HPV16-positive cancers. The data were produced by immunoSEQ multiplex PCR, yet TCRdb's version contains in-frame clones alone and is incomplete. The table records about 910 clones, 80% to 95% of them present only once. Study-wide results and limits: HPV-responsive T-cell expansion during chemoradiotherapy was linked to improved recurrence-free survival in HPV16-positive patients. HPV-specific T cells were functionally defined from only a couple of HPV16-positive patients. Candidate HPV-specific clones and E7-related TCR motifs grew in tumor during treatment.

The genes are TRBV15 and TRBJ1-1; D gene ambiguous. The specimen comprised tumor tissue, sampled from a patient who underwent chemoradiotherapy. This sequence originates from a human donor with HPV-associated anogenital cancer. The CDR3 region has the DNA TGTGCCACCAGCAGAGAATCGGGCTTTAACACTGAAGCTTTCTTT. Translated: CATSRESGFNTEAFF.